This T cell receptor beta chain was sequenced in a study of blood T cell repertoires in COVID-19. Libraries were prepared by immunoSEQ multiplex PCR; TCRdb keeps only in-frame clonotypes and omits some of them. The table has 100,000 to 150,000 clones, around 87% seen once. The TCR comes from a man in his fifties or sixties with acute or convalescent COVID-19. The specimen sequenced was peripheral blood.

The CDR3 reads CSVNSGGADSQPQHF. CDR3 nucleotides: TGCAGCGTTAACTCAGGGGGCGCCGATTCCCAGCCCCAGCATTTT. V usage is TRBV29-1 and J usage is TRBJ1-5; the match to TRBD1 covers 8 bases. The CDR3 contains 15 residues. After removal of 5 bases from V and 7 bases from J, the junction contained 13 bases not matched to a gene. The germline V gene has CDR1 SQVTM and CDR2 ANQGSEA.